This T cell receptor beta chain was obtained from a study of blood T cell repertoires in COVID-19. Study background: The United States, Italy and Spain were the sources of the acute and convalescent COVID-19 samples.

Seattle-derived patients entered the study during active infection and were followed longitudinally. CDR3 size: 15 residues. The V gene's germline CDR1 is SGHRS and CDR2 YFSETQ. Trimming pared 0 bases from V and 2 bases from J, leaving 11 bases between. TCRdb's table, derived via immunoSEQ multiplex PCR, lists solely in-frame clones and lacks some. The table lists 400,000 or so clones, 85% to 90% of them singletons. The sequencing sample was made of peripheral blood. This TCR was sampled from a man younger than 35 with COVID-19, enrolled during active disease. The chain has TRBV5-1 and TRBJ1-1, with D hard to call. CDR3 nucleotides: TGCGCCAGCAGCTTGGGAGTCAGGTCAAACACTGAAGCTTTCTTT. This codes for CASSLGVRSNTEAFF.